The 14 T cell receptor beta chains given below trace back to one sample, sequenced in a study of regulatory T cells in long-lasting Graves disease. To make TCR beta libraries, researchers used iRepertoire HTBI primers and Arm-PCR of CDR3 regions. TCRdb analysed the multiplex PCR reads with MiXCR anew, one entry per CDR3 protein. The sample holds hundreds of thousands of distinct CDR3 sequences; roughly 16% are singletons and the top ten take more than 15%. This sample's time point: newly diagnosed GD, antithyroid drugs for less than 3 months. The TCR library used RNA extracted from PBMCs. These data were also filed under a second study, of T cells in Graves' hyperthyroidism and ophthalmopathy.

Sequences were derived from peripheral blood mononuclear cells (PBMCs), sampled at new diagnosis, from a patient treated with antithyroid drugs. Receptors originate from a woman aged 25-40 years with Graves disease.

The table lists this clonotype with many counts. The V call is TRBV29-1, the J call TRBJ2-1; tentatively, D is TRBD2 (7 bases). The V gene lost 3 bases and the J gene lost 4 bases, with 13 bases spanning the gap. This CDR3 comprises 14 residues. Per the germline V gene, CDR1 is SQVTM and CDR2 is ANQGSEA. CDR3 protein: CSVEAAGAYNEQFF. CDR3 DNA: TGCAGCGTTGAGGCCGCGGGGGCTTACAATGAGCAGTTCTTC.

This clonotype was seen many times. The genes are TRBV6-2 or TRBV6-3 and TRBJ2-3, with a possible D match to TRBD1 (6 bases). V gave up 4 bases and J gave up 2 bases, with 16 bases separating them. The CDR3 is 16 amino acids. Germline-derived CDR1 and CDR2 are MNHEY and SVGEGT. CDR3 in DNA: TGTGCCAGCAGTTCCCCGGGACACCCTTCCACAGATACGCAGTATTTT. As protein: CASSSPGHPSTDTQYF.

V gene TRBV20-1 combines with J gene TRBJ1-2, with unresolved D. Germline values: CDR1 DFQATT, CDR2 SNEGSKA (reference sequence). CDR3 length equals 12 residues. The ends were cut back, 0 bases at V and 12 bases at J, with 14 bases in the middle. The CDR3 DNA reads TGCAGTGCTAGAGATCCAACAGCCACACACACCTTC. This codes for CSARDPTATHTF.

In this sample, this clonotype turned up many times. This sequence joins TRBV28 and TRBJ1-3; 7 bases agree with TRBD1. This CDR3 spans 15 amino acids. The V segment lost 5 bases and the J segment 3 bases; nucleotides outside the gene matches: 7. Germline lookup yields CDR1 MDHEN and CDR2 SYDVKM. CDR3 in amino acids: CASSRRDRDGNTIYF. The CDR3 bases are TGTGCCAGCAGTCGACGCGACAGGGATGGAAACACCATATATTTT.

This clonotype was counted ten times or more. The V call is TRBV7-2, the J call TRBJ1-1; no firm D call. V shed 6 bases and J shed 0 bases, with 20 bases lying between them. Germline assignment: CDR1 SGHTA and CDR2 FQGNSA. The CDR3 contains 17 residues. The CDR3 nucleotides are TGTGCCAGCAGTTCGAATTGGATGGCGAACTTGAACACTGAAGCTTTCTTT. Amino acid sequence: CASSSNWMANLNTEAFF. The full variable domain, its missing parts supplied by reference TRBV7-2 and TRBJ1-1, is GAGVSQSPSNKVTEKGKDVELRCDPISGHTALYWYRQSLGQGLEFLIYFQGNSAPDKSGLPSDRFSAERTGGSVSTLTIQRTQQEDSAVYLCASSSNWMANLNTEAFFGQGTRLTVV.

The chain carries TRBV28 and TRBJ2-7; D is ambiguous. This CDR3 region has 15 residues. V was pared by 3 bases and J by 4 bases, with 16 bases between. Germline V gene lookup returns CDR1 MDHEN and CDR2 SYDVKM. The CDR3 sequence is CASSFPKTLLYEQYF. DNA for the CDR3: TGTGCCAGCAGTTTCCCTAAAACCCTATTATACGAGCAGTACTTC. The full variable domain, in which reference TRBV28 and TRBJ2-7 provide the parts outside the CDR3, is DVKVTQSSRYLVKRTGEKVFLECVQDMDHENMFWYRQDPGLGLRLIYFSYDVKMKEKGDIPEGYSVSREKKERFSLILESASTNQTSMYLCASSFPKTLLYEQYFGPGTRLTVT.

V and J are TRBV28 and TRBJ2-6; D gene unclear. Germline values: CDR1 MDHEN, CDR2 SYDVKM. The length of the CDR3 is 15 residues. V was pared by 6 bases and J by 0 bases, with 9 bases between. The CDR3 sequence: CASRRIYSGANVLTF. DNA of the CDR3: TGTGCCAGCAGGCGGATTTACTCTGGGGCCAACGTCCTGACTTTC.

This clonotype appeared a few times. The chain uses TRBV29-1 and TRBJ2-7; no clear D. V was trimmed by 0 bases and J by 0 bases, leaving 12 bases between them. This CDR3 is 15 amino acids long. The germline V gene has CDR1 SQVTM and CDR2 ANQGSEA. The CDR3 spells CSVEDGRTTSYEQYF. CDR3 sequence (DNA): TGCAGCGTTGAAGATGGCCGGACGACCTCCTACGAGCAGTACTTC.

This clonotype was seen a few times. This sequence joins TRBV15 and TRBJ1-4, with a weak D call TRBD1 (5 bases). Germline V gene sequence: CDR1 LNHNV, CDR2 YYDKDF (reference sequence). The V and J ends lost 2 bases and 5 bases respectively, with 18 bases between them. The CDR3 covers 17 residues. CDR3 DNA: TGTGCCACCAGCAGATACCTCAGTAGGGGAGAAAATGAAAAACTGTTTTTT. Translating it yields CATSRYLSRGENEKLFF.

Only a few counts were recorded for this clonotype. The chain couples TRBV20-1 to TRBJ2-3; 10 bases agree with TRBD2. Looked up from germline, CDR1 is DFQATT and CDR2 is SNEGSKA (reference sequence). J was trimmed by 4 bases and V by 6 bases; bases with no gene match: 7. The CDR3 runs to 14 residues. CDR3 sequence reads: CSAGASGSADTQYF. DNA for the CDR3: TGCAGTGCCGGGGCTAGCGGGAGTGCAGATACGCAGTATTTT.

In this sample, this clonotype turned up many times. The chain employs TRBV7-8 and TRBJ1-2; D not resolved. The ends were cut back, 1 base at V and 4 bases at J, with 7 bases in the middle. This CDR3 region has 13 residues. Germline V lookup: CDR1 SGHVS, CDR2 FQNEAQ. This chain's CDR3 is CASSLGRSYGYTF. The CDR3 region has the DNA TGTGCCAGCAGCTTAGGACGGTCCTATGGCTACACCTTC.

The chain recombines TRBV6-5 with TRBJ2-2; TRBD2 aligns across 8 bases. Germline CDR1 is MNHEY and CDR2 is SVGAGI. Germline trimming cut 4 bases from V and 6 bases from J; bases unmatched to any gene: 13. The CDR3 spans 17 residues. CDR3 loop: CASSSAGKSGSSGELFF. The CDR3 coding sequence is TGTGCCAGCAGTTCTGCGGGGAAAAGCGGGAGTTCCGGGGAGCTGTTTTTT.

This clonotype was found many times. The CDR3 DNA reads as TGTGCCAGCAGCCAGACAGGTTACACTGAAGCTTTCTTT. It encodes CASSQTGYTEAFF. The J gene is TRBJ1-1, the V gene TRBV3-1, with D maybe TRBD1 (6 bases). The V end was cut by 3 bases, the J end by 3 bases, with 8 bases between. Germline CDR1 is LGHDT and CDR2 is YNNKEL (reference sequence). The CDR3 has 13 residues.

The rearrangement joins TRBV7-8 to TRBJ2-7; D might be TRBD1 or TRBD2, each matching 5 bases. The germline gives CDR1 SGHVS, CDR2 FQNEAQ. CDR3 size: 16 residues. V gave up 3 bases and J gave up 2 bases, with 17 bases separating them. In DNA, the CDR3 is TGTGCCAGCAGCTTGGGGCTTAGAGGGGCGACCTACGAGCAGTACTTC. This gives the protein CASSLGLRGATYEQYF.